This TCR beta chain was sequenced during a study of cytomegalovirus exposure and HLA in healthy donors. Study in general: Roughly 180 million T cells yielded roughly 100 million unique TCR beta sequences, as an earlier analysis found. Early on, a data release was issued that held roughly 80 million unique TCRs from HLA-typed donors.

Findings of the study overall: Most CMV-associated TCR beta chains appeared HLA-restricted in a later analysis.

With 3 bases removed from V and 0 bases from J, the gap between germline ends came to 12 bases. This CDR3 spans 16 amino acids. From germline, CDR1 is SEHNR and CDR2 FQNEAQ (reference sequence). PCR amplification relied on 60 Vbeta primers (plus 13 Jbeta primers). Repertoires were generated with immunoSEQ multiplex PCR, while TCRdb's copy carries only in-frame clones and drops some. The sample consists of under 200,000 clones, roughly 80% of them appearing once. Concerning this clone itself: Its antigen is undetermined.

The V gene is TRBV7-9, the J gene TRBJ1-3; perhaps TRBD1 as D (6 bases). This clonotype was sampled from a human donor in good health. The source material was PBMCs. The CDR3 nucleotides are TGTGCCAGCAGCTTCCTGGACAGTAACTCTGGAAACACCATATATTTT. This sequence encodes CASSFLDSNSGNTIYF.